This passage covers 19 T cell receptor beta chains from one sample sequenced in a study of Ad26.COV2.S vaccination and SARS-CoV-2 variants. Sequenced by immunoSEQ multiplex PCR; TCRdb stores in-frame clones only, minus some. The table has some 480,000 clones, roughly 89% seen once. Documented treatment: roughly 18 received Ad26.COV2.S at low or high dose, single or two shots; 5 received placebo; per-sample allocation not given. After the first vaccine or placebo injection, samples were drawn on day 63. The sequencing here drew on peripheral blood, taken in a trial of Ad26.COV2.S vaccine versus placebo. These TCRs come from a person between 18 and 60 years old who received the Ad26.COV2.S COVID-19 vaccine or a placebo.

This chain uses TRBV7-2 with TRBJ2-2; possibly TRBD2 for D (6 bases). The CDR3 runs to 15 residues. Germline assignment: CDR1 SGHTA and CDR2 FQGNSA. Trimming took 2 bases from V and 7 from J, leaving 14 bases between them. The CDR3 region is CASSLSRGKGGELFF. The DNA for the CDR3 is TGTGCCAGCAGCTTATCCCGCGGGAAGGGCGGGGAGCTGTTTTTT.

This chain links TRBV11-3 with TRBJ1-3; possibly TRBD1 for D (5 bases). The CDR3 spans 14 residues. Germline values: CDR1 SGHNT, CDR2 YENEEA. V lost 4 bases and J 2 bases, leaving 9 bases between the germline ends. CDR3 in DNA: TGTGCCAGCAGCTCCGACAGACCTGGAAACACCATATATTTT. Translating gives CASSSDRPGNTIYF.

In DNA, the CDR3 is TGTGCCAGCAGCCAAGGGCTAGGAACGGGAAGGACTGAAGCTTTCTTT. It codes for CASSQGLGTGRTEAFF. The rearrangement links TRBV4-2 to TRBJ1-1; no firm D call. With 1 base removed from V and 5 bases from J, the gap between germline ends came to 17 bases. Germline CDR1 and CDR2: LGHNA and YNFKEQ. This CDR3 contains 16 residues.

This clone turned up a few times. This CDR3 is CASSQGVNSPLHF. CDR3 DNA: TGTGCCAGCTCACAGGGGGTTAATTCACCCCTCCACTTT. The V call is TRBV18, the J call TRBJ1-6; a weak D match, TRBD1 (6 bases). The CDR3 is made up of 13 amino acids. Per the germline V gene, CDR1 is KGHSH and CDR2 is LQKENI. V was clipped by 4 bases and J by 6 bases, with 7 bases between them.

The chain links TRBV6-1 to TRBJ2-2; 9 bases are shared with TRBD1. The CDR3 totals 15 residues. V lost 6 bases, J lost 2 bases, and 4 bases stayed unmatched. The germline gives CDR1 MNHNS, CDR2 SASEGT. The CDR3 is CASRGGQGNTGELFF. The CDR3, as DNA: TGTGCCAGCAGAGGGGGACAGGGAAACACCGGGGAGCTGTTTTTT.

A single count supports this clone. The J gene is TRBJ2-7, the V gene TRBV5-6; D may be TRBD1 (5 bases). The V end lost 0 bases, the J end lost 0 bases, and 16 bases lay between the germline ends. The CDR3 runs 17 residues. Germline V gene data show CDR1 as SGHDT and CDR2 as YYEEEE. CDR3 residues: CASSLGVDAGPSYEQYF. CDR3 coding DNA: TGTGCCAGCAGCTTGGGGGTTGATGCAGGGCCCTCCTACGAGCAGTACTTC. The complete variable domain, with remaining parts taken from reference TRBV5-6 and TRBJ2-7, reads DAGVTQSPTHLIKTRGQQVTLRCSPKSGHDTVSWYQQALGQGPQFIFQYYEEEERQRGNFPDRFSGHQFPNYSSELNVNALLLGDSALYLCASSLGVDAGPSYEQYFGPGTRLTVT.

Written as DNA, the CDR3 is TGTGCCACCGCGCCCAGACTAGGGAGGGGGGAGACCCAGTACTTC. Translation: CATAPRLGRGETQYF. The V call is TRBV7-2, the J call TRBJ2-5; D perhaps matches TRBD2 (7 bases). Looked up from germline, CDR1 is SGHTA and CDR2 is FQGNSA. The germline V and J ends were trimmed by 10 bases and 5 bases, with 23 bases remaining between them. The CDR3 sequence is 15 residues long.

V usage is TRBV6-2 or TRBV6-3 and J usage is TRBJ2-1; 10 nucleotides agree with TRBD2. This CDR3 spans 15 amino acids. Germline trimming cut 2 bases from V and 9 bases from J; bases unmatched to any gene: 7. Looked up from germline, CDR1 is MNHEY and CDR2 is SVGEGT. The CDR3 nucleotides read TGTGCCAGCAGTTACGAGACTAGCGGGTGGGGTGAGCAGTTCTTC. Protein sequence: CASSYETSGWGEQFF.

The rearrangement joins TRBV21-1 to TRBJ2-1. TRBV21-1 is deemed a pseudogene. This CDR3 is built from 15 residues. The CDR3 nucleotides are TGTGCCAGCAGCAAAAGGGACCTTAGGAACAATGAGCAGTTCTTC. Its protein product is CASSKRDLRNNEQFF.

The genes are TRBV25-1 and TRBJ2-5, with D hard to call. The germline CDR1 and CDR2 sequences are MGHDK and SYGVNS. This CDR3 comprises 10 residues. Trimming removed 4 bases at V and 11 bases at J, with 8 bases between. Here the CDR3 reads CASSGPAQYF. The CDR3, as DNA: TGTGCCAGCAGTGGGCCGGCTCAGTACTTC.

This clone has just a few counts. The rearrangement links TRBV20-1 to TRBJ2-7; D is ambiguous. V shed 3 bases and J shed 1 base, with 13 bases lying between them. Germline loops: CDR1 DFQATT, CDR2 SNEGSKA (reference sequence). The CDR3 covers 14 residues. CDR3 nucleotides: TGCAGTGCTAGTCATTCGGGCCGTTCCTACGAGCAGTACTTC. Its protein is CSASHSGRSYEQYF.

The chain is built from TRBV7-2 and TRBJ2-1; no clear D gene. V lost 1 base to trimming and J lost 5 bases, with 12 bases between them. The CDR3 is made up of 15 amino acids. Germline values: CDR1 SGHTA, CDR2 FQGNSA. The CDR3 bases are TGTGCCAGCAGCTTAGAGTTTCGGGCGGACAATGAGCAGTTCTTC. Translation: CASSLEFRADNEQFF. The full variable domain, its missing parts supplied by reference TRBV7-2 and TRBJ2-1, is GAGVSQSPSNKVTEKGKDVELRCDPISGHTALYWYRQSLGQGLEFLIYFQGNSAPDKSGLPSDRFSAERTGGSVSTLTIQRTQQEDSAVYLCASSLEFRADNEQFFGPGTRLTVL.

The chain combines TRBV9 with TRBJ2-3, with D perhaps assigned TRBD1 or TRBD2 (5 bases each). The CDR3 has 17 residues. The ends were cut back, 0 bases at V and 5 bases at J, with 19 bases in the middle. The germline V gene encodes CDR1 SGDLS and CDR2 YYNGEE. CDR3 coding DNA: TGTGCCAGCAGCGTAGGTCGGGGCCCGAACCAGAAAGATACGCAGTATTTT. This codes for CASSVGRGPNQKDTQYF.

V and J are TRBV27 and TRBJ2-3, with 12 bases matching TRBD2. The V and J ends lost 0 bases and 0 bases, in that order; junction bases with no gene match: 16. The CDR3 loop spans 22 amino acids. CDR1 is MNHEY and CDR2 is SMNVEV in the germline V gene (reference sequence). CDR3 nucleotide sequence: TGTGCCAGCAGTTTATCGTGGCTAGCGGGAGGGGGAACTAGAAAAAGCACAGATACGCAGTATTTT. Encoded protein: CASSLSWLAGGGTRKSTDTQYF.

As DNA, the CDR3 is TGTGCCAGCAGCGACAGGGGGGACACCGGGGAGCTGTTTTTT. Translation gives CASSDRGDTGELFF. V usage is TRBV6-4 and J usage is TRBJ2-2; 9 bases agree with TRBD1. Germline CDR1 is MRHNA and CDR2 is SNTAGT. The CDR3 loop spans 14 amino acids. The J segment lost 3 bases and the V segment lost 6 bases, leaving 2 bases of the junction unmatched.

The V and J genes are TRBV6-1 and TRBJ1-5; D remains ambiguous. Germline CDR1 reads MNHNS; CDR2 reads SASEGT. Trimming removed 3 bases from V and 7 bases from J, with 10 bases in between. The CDR3 extends over 13 amino acids. The CDR3 DNA sequence: TGTGCCAGCAGTGAGGGGATTGGCCAGCCCCAGCATTTT. It codes for CASSEGIGQPQHF.

The genes are TRBV28 and TRBJ1-3; no reliable D call. Germline CDR1 and CDR2: MDHEN and SYDVKM. The CDR3 sequence is 16 residues long. The germline V and J ends were trimmed by 2 bases and 0 bases, with 11 bases remaining between them. CDR3 residues: CASSLEKGGSGNTIYF. In DNA form, the CDR3 reads TGTGCCAGCAGTTTAGAGAAGGGCGGCTCTGGAAACACCATATATTTT.

The chain employs TRBV18 and TRBJ1-6, with 11 nucleotides matching TRBD1. The germline V gene encodes CDR1 KGHSH and CDR2 LQKENI. The CDR3 spans 15 residues. Trimming took 3 bases from V and 8 from J; bases not matched to a gene: 3. CDR3 loop: CASSPGTGGDSPLHF. The CDR3 DNA follows: TGTGCCAGCTCACCCGGGACAGGGGGAGATTCACCCCTCCACTTT. The variable domain in full, with the rest retrieved from reference TRBV18 and TRBJ1-6, is NAGVMQNPRHLVRRRGQEARLRCSPMKGHSHVYWYRQLPEEGLKFMVYLQKENIIDESGMPKERFSAEFPKEGPSILRIQQVVRGDSAAYFCASSPGTGGDSPLHFGNGTRLTVT.

The rearrangement links TRBV11-2 to TRBJ2-5, with D possibly being TRBD1 (6 bases). The V end lost 1 base, the J end lost 5 bases, and 11 bases lay between the germline ends. Germline V gene lookup returns CDR1 SGHAT and CDR2 FQNNGV. The CDR3 totals 14 residues. CDR3 protein: CASSLARGSETQYF. In DNA, the CDR3 is TGTGCCAGCAGCTTAGCCAGGGGCAGCGAGACCCAGTACTTC.